One and the same sample provided the 29 T cell receptor beta chains below, sequenced in a study of vaccination and CD4 T cells after COVID-19. The time point was: late sampling 161 to 241 days after vaccination in a few convalescent patients. TCRdb reprocessed the PCR reads with MiXCR, giving one entry per CDR3 protein. Of approximately 30,000 distinct CDR3 sequences listed, 51% are singletons. The sequencing here drew on CD4+ T cells from blood, taken about 7 months after SARS-CoV-2 vaccination. The receptors were gathered from a human donor who had recovered from COVID-19.

This clonotype was detected only a few times. The V call is TRBV20-1, the J call TRBJ1-6; D gene uncertain. Germline V lookup: CDR1 DFQATT, CDR2 SNEGSKA (reference sequence). The CDR3 totals 16 residues. The V gene lost 3 bases and the J gene lost 3 bases, with 15 bases spanning the gap. CDR3 coding DNA: TGCAGTGCTAGTCCCTCTGGCCCGGGCTATAATTCACCCCTCCACTTT. This gives the protein CSASPSGPGYNSPLHF.

This clonotype was found once. The chain couples TRBV12-3 or TRBV12-4 to TRBJ1-1; D is perhaps TRBD1 (5 bases). Trimming took 4 bases from V and 7 from J, leaving 13 bases between them. The CDR3 is 13 residues long. Here the CDR3 reads CASSSGVRGEAFF. In DNA, the CDR3 is TGTGCCAGCAGTTCGGGGGTGAGGGGTGAAGCTTTCTTT.

This clonotype was counted a few times. The V and J genes are TRBV6-5 and TRBJ2-2; no definite D call. V was pared by 2 bases and J by 3 bases, with 1 base between. This CDR3 has 12 amino acids. Germline CDR1 reads MNHEY; CDR2 reads SVGAGI. As DNA, the CDR3 is TGTGCCAGCAGTTACGACACCGGGGAGCTGTTTTTT. Its protein product is CASSYDTGELFF.

The chain joins TRBV7-8 to TRBJ2-1; D ambiguous. The CDR3 spans 13 residues. Between the trimmed V and J ends, which lost 1 base and 6 bases, there was a span of 7 bases. Germline CDR1 reads SGHVS; CDR2 reads FQNEAQ. In nucleotides, the CDR3 is TGTGCCAGCAGCTTAGACGTCGGCAATGAGCAGTTCTTC. Amino acids: CASSLDVGNEQFF.

The J gene is TRBJ1-5, the V gene TRBV19; no clear D. Trimming took off 6 bases at V and 9 bases at J, with 15 bases between the two ends. Germline V gives CDR1 LNHDA, CDR2 SQIVND (reference sequence). This CDR3 region has 13 residues. The DNA of the CDR3 is TGTGCCAGTAGGACCGAGACCGGTAGGCCCCAGCATTTT. Its protein product is CASRTETGRPQHF.

This clonotype was observed a handful of times. The J gene is TRBJ2-7, the V gene TRBV7-9; possibly TRBD1 for D (6 bases). This CDR3 region has 13 residues. In germline, CDR1 is SEHNR, CDR2 FQNEAQ (reference sequence). Trimming stripped 5 bases from V and 5 bases from J, with 13 bases between. The CDR3 is CASSRRTDHEQYF. CDR3 nucleotides: TGTGCCAGCAGCCGAAGGACAGACCACGAGCAGTACTTC.

This CDR3 is CSAGKETQYF. DNA for the CDR3: TGCAGTGCTGGGAAGGAGACCCAGTACTTC. The V call is TRBV20-1, the J call TRBJ2-5; unclear D gene. The CDR3 runs to 10 residues. CDR1 is DFQATT, CDR2 SNEGSKA, per germline (reference sequence). The V and J ends lost 5 bases and 5 bases respectively, with 6 bases between them.

This clonotype was found a few times. The chain is built from TRBV7-9 and TRBJ2-7, with 11 bases aligning to TRBD2. The CDR3 sequence is 22 residues long. J was trimmed by 2 bases and V by 5 bases; bases with no gene match: 26. The V gene's germline CDR1 is SEHNR and CDR2 FQNEAQ (reference sequence). CDR3 in DNA: TGTGCCAGCAGCCCTTGGACATCAAAAGGACTAGCGGGCACCCGATCCCCCTACGAGCAGTACTTC. Translating gives CASSPWTSKGLAGTRSPYEQYF.

The chain combines TRBV27 with TRBJ2-7; 12 nucleotides line up with TRBD2. Germline CDR1 reads MNHEY; CDR2 reads SMNVEV (reference sequence). The CDR3 spans 16 residues. Unmatched junction bases numbered 9, after V lost 5 bases and J lost 4 bases. CDR3 region: CASSLQRLAGVYEQYF. As DNA, the CDR3 is TGTGCCAGCAGTCTGCAAAGACTAGCGGGAGTTTACGAGCAGTACTTC.

Here the CDR3 reads CASSSRGPTNYGYTF. DNA for the CDR3: TGTGCCAGCAGCTCACGAGGGCCCACCAACTATGGCTACACCTTC. This chain links TRBV7-8 with TRBJ1-2, with D unresolved. The CDR3 consists of 15 residues. V was cut by 4 bases and J by 2 bases, with 14 bases left in between. Germline values: CDR1 SGHVS, CDR2 FQNEAQ.

The chain has TRBV5-4 and TRBJ1-1, with D tentatively TRBD1 (5 bases). V shed 5 bases and J shed 3 bases, with 11 bases lying between them. The CDR3 has 13 amino acids. Germline loops: CDR1 SGHNT, CDR2 YYREEE (reference sequence). CDR3 protein: CASRGGVDTEAFF. The DNA for the CDR3 is TGTGCCAGCAGGGGGGGAGTAGACACTGAAGCTTTCTTT.

The V gene is TRBV6-1, the J gene TRBJ2-7; 7 bases map to TRBD1. The V gene's germline CDR1 is MNHNS and CDR2 SASEGT. The V gene end was trimmed by 6 bases and the J gene end by 1 base; junction bases not matched to a gene: 6. CDR3 size: 14 residues. CDR3 sequence: CASRAPGQSYEQYF. For the CDR3, the DNA is TGTGCCAGCAGAGCTCCGGGACAGTCCTACGAGCAGTACTTC.

The V gene is TRBV5-4, the J gene TRBJ1-2; the D gene is possibly TRBD1 (5 bases). Trimming shortened V by 1 base and J by 4 bases, and 14 bases separated the two germline ends. CDR3 size: 15 residues. Germline values: CDR1 SGHNT, CDR2 YYREEE (reference sequence). The CDR3 protein is CASSLIGGDFYGYTF. CDR3 nucleotide sequence: TGTGCCAGCAGCTTGATTGGGGGGGACTTCTATGGCTACACCTTC.

The gene calls are TRBV10-3 and TRBJ1-2; D is unresolved. Germline V gene sequence: CDR1 ENHRY, CDR2 SYGVKD. The CDR3 is 15 amino acids. The V end was cut by 6 bases, the J end by 0 bases, with 14 bases between. DNA of the CDR3: TGTGCCATCAGGGACTCCCGGGCCGCTAACTATGGCTACACCTTC. This sequence encodes CAIRDSRAANYGYTF.

CDR3 region: CASSDPRAPGTQYF. The CDR3 DNA sequence: TGTGCCAGCAGCGACCCCCGTGCCCCGGGTACGCAGTATTTT. The rearrangement joins TRBV7-3 to TRBJ2-3; D call uncertain. CDR3 length: 14 residues. Germline loops: CDR1 SGHTA, CDR2 FQGTGA. Trimming left V 5 bases short and J 8 bases short, with 17 bases between.

The rearrangement joins TRBV20-1 to TRBJ2-1; no firm D call. Germline V gene sequence: CDR1 DFQATT, CDR2 SNEGSKA (reference sequence). This CDR3 has 13 amino acids. The CDR3 loop reads CRVRSLGSVEQFF. CDR3 nucleotides: TGCAGAGTAAGGAGTCTTGGGTCTGTTGAGCAGTTCTTC.

The sample holds a few counts of this clonotype. The CDR3 here is CSARDTAQTQYF. In DNA form, the CDR3 reads TGCAGTGCTAGAGATACAGCTCAGACCCAGTACTTC. The chain joins TRBV20-1 to TRBJ2-5, with unresolved D. V was shortened by 0 bases and J by 6 bases, with 8 bases between the two germline ends. Germline V gives CDR1 DFQATT, CDR2 SNEGSKA (reference sequence). There are 12 residues in the CDR3.

This clonotype was seen once. The chain employs TRBV7-2 and TRBJ2-1; D may correspond to TRBD1 or TRBD2 (6 bases each). Trimming removed 7 bases at V and 1 base at J, with 14 bases between. The CDR3 length is 15 residues. Per germline, CDR1 SGHTA and CDR2 FQGNSA. DNA for the CDR3: TGTGCCAGCACCCTAAGGGGGAGGTCCTACAATGAGCAGTTCTTC. Residues: CASTLRGRSYNEQFF.

V usage is TRBV19 and J usage is TRBJ2-3; D may correspond to TRBD1 or TRBD2 (5 bases each). Germline V lookup: CDR1 LNHDA, CDR2 SQIVND (reference sequence). CDR3 size: 16 residues. Trimming cost V 5 bases and J 4 bases, with 19 bases left between them. This CDR3 reads CASSVGTSLVADTQYF. The CDR3 DNA reads as TGTGCCAGTAGTGTGGGGACCTCCCTCGTGGCAGATACGCAGTATTTT.

This sequence joins TRBV7-8 and TRBJ2-1; the match to TRBD2 covers 15 bases. The CDR3 totals 17 residues. V was clipped by 4 bases and J by 7 bases; unmatched bases: 8. The germline CDR1 and CDR2 sequences are SGHVS and FQNEAQ. The CDR3 here is CASSWPGTSGRINEQFF. In DNA form, the CDR3 reads TGTGCCAGCAGCTGGCCCGGGACTAGCGGGAGGATAAATGAGCAGTTCTTC.

The genes are TRBV19 and TRBJ1-2; D unresolved. The germline V and J ends were trimmed by 7 bases and 8 bases, with 17 bases remaining between them. CDR1 LNHDA and CDR2 SQIVND come from the germline V gene (reference sequence). The CDR3 is made up of 13 amino acids. CDR3 region: CASKEGTRFGYTF. CDR3 bases: TGTGCCAGTAAAGAAGGAACACGGTTCGGCTACACCTTC.

The V gene is TRBV7-2, the J gene TRBJ1-2, with a possible D match to TRBD1 (5 bases). Germline V gene lookup returns CDR1 SGHTA and CDR2 FQGNSA. The CDR3 loop spans 15 amino acids. Trimming left V 1 base short and J 7 bases short, with 16 bases between. CDR3 amino acids: CASSLEGTNRRGYTF. CDR3 nucleotides: TGTGCCAGCAGCTTAGAAGGGACCAACAGGCGTGGCTACACCTTC.

V and J are TRBV6-1 and TRBJ1-1; weak D call: TRBD1 (6 bases). The CDR3 runs to 13 residues. V lost 5 bases and J 11 bases, leaving 18 bases between the germline ends. The germline V gene has CDR1 MNHNS and CDR2 SASEGT. CDR3 amino acids: CASSPSGRGAAFF. The CDR3 DNA is TGTGCCAGCAGTCCCTCGGGGCGGGGGGCGGCTTTCTTT.

The chain combines TRBV6-1 with TRBJ1-5, with D hard to call. The CDR3 extends over 13 amino acids. From germline, CDR1 is MNHNS and CDR2 SASEGT. Between the trimmed V and J ends, which lost 7 bases and 6 bases, there was a span of 13 bases. The CDR3 region is CASTISLGQPQHF. The CDR3 nucleotides are TGTGCCAGCACAATAAGTTTAGGTCAGCCCCAGCATTTT.

A single count supports this clonotype. This chain joins TRBV19 and TRBJ2-1, with 13 bases that match TRBD2. CDR3 size: 16 residues. Germline CDR1 reads LNHDA; CDR2 reads SQIVND (reference sequence). The V segment lost 6 bases and the J segment 1 base; nucleotides outside the gene matches: 3. In DNA form, the CDR3 reads TGTGCCAGTAGACTAGCGGGAGGGTTTTCCTACAATGAGCAGTTCTTC. Its protein is CASRLAGGFSYNEQFF. The full variable domain, rest sourced from reference TRBV19 and TRBJ2-1, is DGGITQSPKYLFRKEGQNVTLSCEQNLNHDAMYWYRQDPGQGLRLIYYSQIVNDFQKGDIAEGYSVSREKKESFPLTVTSAQKNPTAFYLCASRLAGGFSYNEQFFGPGTRLTVL.

The gene calls are TRBV19 and TRBJ1-6; the match to TRBD1 covers 8 bases. Trimming took 8 bases from V and 10 from J; bases not matched to a gene: 10. CDR1 LNHDA and CDR2 SQIVND come from the germline V gene (reference sequence). The CDR3 spans 14 residues. Here the CDR3 DNA reads TGTGCCAGTCGGAGTCAGGGGGCCGGGTCACCCCTCCACTTT. It is translated as CASRSQGAGSPLHF.

This clonotype has more than one count but fewer than ten. DNA for the CDR3: TGTGCCAGCAGCCGGGGGCCCCAAGAGACCCAGTACTTC. Protein sequence: CASSRGPQETQYF. This chain uses TRBV7-3 with TRBJ2-5; D may be TRBD1 or TRBD2 (6 bases each). The germline gives CDR1 SGHTA, CDR2 FQGTGA. Trimming left V 5 bases short and J 1 base short, with 8 bases between. CDR3 size: 13 residues.

The V call is TRBV27, the J call TRBJ2-1, with 8 bases matching TRBD2. The CDR3 sequence is 14 residues long. The J segment lost 4 bases and the V segment lost 3 bases, leaving 2 bases of the junction unmatched. CDR1 is MNHEY, CDR2 SMNVEV, per germline (reference sequence). CDR3 residues: CASSFSGTYNEQFF. For the CDR3, the DNA is TGTGCCAGCAGTTTTAGCGGGACGTACAATGAGCAGTTCTTC.

Written as DNA, the CDR3 is TGTGCCAGCAGCCCTTCCGCGGGTAGCAATGAGCAGTTCTTC. Residues: CASSPSAGSNEQFF. The rearrangement links TRBV7-9 to TRBJ2-1; D is perhaps TRBD2 (5 bases). Per germline, CDR1 SEHNR and CDR2 FQNEAQ (reference sequence). V was pared by 5 bases and J by 6 bases, with 14 bases between. The CDR3 is 14 residues long.